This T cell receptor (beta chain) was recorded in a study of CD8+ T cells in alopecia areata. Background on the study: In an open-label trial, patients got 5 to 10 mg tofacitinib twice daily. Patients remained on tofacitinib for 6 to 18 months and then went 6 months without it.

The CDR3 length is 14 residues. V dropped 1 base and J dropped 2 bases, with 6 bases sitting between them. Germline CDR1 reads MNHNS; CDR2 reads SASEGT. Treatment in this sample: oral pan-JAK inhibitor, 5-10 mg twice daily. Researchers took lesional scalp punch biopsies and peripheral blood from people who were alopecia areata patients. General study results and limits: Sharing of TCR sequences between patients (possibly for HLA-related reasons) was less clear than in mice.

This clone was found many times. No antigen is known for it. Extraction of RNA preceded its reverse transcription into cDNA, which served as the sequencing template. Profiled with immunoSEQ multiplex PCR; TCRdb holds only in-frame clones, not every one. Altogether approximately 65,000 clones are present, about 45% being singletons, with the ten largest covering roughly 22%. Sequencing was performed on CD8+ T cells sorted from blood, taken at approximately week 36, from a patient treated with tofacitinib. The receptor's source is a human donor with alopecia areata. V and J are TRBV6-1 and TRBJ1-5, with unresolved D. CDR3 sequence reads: CASSEGMGNQPQHF. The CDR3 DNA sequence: TGTGCCAGCAGTGAAGGGATGGGCAATCAGCCCCAGCATTTT.